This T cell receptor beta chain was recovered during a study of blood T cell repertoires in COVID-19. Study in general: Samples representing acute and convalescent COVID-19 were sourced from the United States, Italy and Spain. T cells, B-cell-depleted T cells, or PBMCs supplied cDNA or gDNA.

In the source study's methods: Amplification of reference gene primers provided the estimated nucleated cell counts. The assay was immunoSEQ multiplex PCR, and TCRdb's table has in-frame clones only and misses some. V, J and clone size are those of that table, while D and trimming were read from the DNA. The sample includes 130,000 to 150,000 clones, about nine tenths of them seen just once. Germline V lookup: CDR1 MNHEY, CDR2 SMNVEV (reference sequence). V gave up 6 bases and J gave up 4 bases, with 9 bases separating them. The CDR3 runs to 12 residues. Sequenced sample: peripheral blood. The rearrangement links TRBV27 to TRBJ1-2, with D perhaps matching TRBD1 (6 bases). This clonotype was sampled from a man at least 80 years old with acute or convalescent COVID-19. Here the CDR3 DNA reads TGTGCCAGCAGGCAGGGGACCTATGGCTACACCTTC. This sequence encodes CASRQGTYGYTF.